The clone carrying this T cell receptor (beta chain) is medium-sized. The CDR3 covers 15 residues. Germline V gene data show CDR1 as MNHEY and CDR2 as SMNVEV (reference sequence). Trimming removed 3 bases at V and 3 bases at J, with 15 bases between. Blood genomic DNA input for TRB amplification was 250-500 ng. This entry is derived from a study of T and B cells in COVID-19 patients. Multiplex PCR with BIOMED2 TRB-A/B primer pools amplified TRB rearrangements. TCRdb passed the multiplex PCR reads through MiXCR, listing each CDR3 protein once. The sample has roughly 8,400 distinct CDR3 sequences, about 26% seen once.

Sequences were obtained from blood. The chain carries TRBV27 and TRBJ2-7; a possible D gene is TRBD2 (6 bases). The sequence derives from a human donor who had recovered from COVID-19. This CDR3 reads CASSFSGGTYYEQYF. For the CDR3, the DNA is TGTGCCAGCAGTTTCAGTGGCGGGACCTACTACGAGCAGTACTTC.